This T cell receptor delta chain was found in a study of gamma-delta chains in newborns, infants, children. At the level of the study: Microbial exposure reportedly drives polyclonal innate γδ T cell expansion after birth.

TCRdb redid the clone calls on the reads with CATT. The profile covers fewer than 12,000 delta-chain clones, with approximately 10% appearing a single time and 8% to 10% taken by the ten largest. CDR3 length equals 19 residues. V shed 3 bases, J shed 0 bases, and the junction held 18 bases outside the gene matches. CDR1 and CDR2 (germline): NSMFDY, ISSIKDK. This chain joins TRAV29/DV5 and TRDJ1, with 9 bases that match TRDD3. The sequence derives from a child who was a newborn, infant or young child, either healthy, febrile or measles-vaccinated (not recorded which). The sample comprised blood. The CDR3 reads CAATRRILRLGDYTDKLIF. CDR3 in DNA: TGTGCAGCAACCAGGAGGATCCTCCGACTGGGGGACTACACCGATAAACTCATCTTT.